Described below is a single T cell receptor (beta chain) sequence and its context. Its antigen is unidentified. Germline V lookup: CDR1 SGHTA, CDR2 FQGTGA. Trimming at V came to 1 base and at J to 4 bases, leaving 6 bases not matched to a gene. The CDR3 spans 16 residues. This sample was taken from a study of T cells in Graves' hyperthyroidism and ophthalmopathy. RNA transcripts were the template for amplifying TCR beta CDR3 regions. The HTBI primer set drove a first-round RT-PCR of the TCR CDR3. TCRdb reprocessed the multiplex PCR reads via MiXCR and lists one record per CDR3 protein. The sample consists of 450,000 to 600,000 distinct CDR3 sequences, approximately 15% of them appearing once. Points from the study as a whole: A 13 V-J signature model discriminated ophthalmopathy versus stable hyperthyroidism. Most expanded thyroid clonotypes above 0.001 also appeared in blood.

The chain is built from TRBV7-3 and TRBJ2-2, with TRBD2 matching over 7 bases. The receptor was derived from a woman aged 40 to 49 with Graves' hyperthyroidism. Specimen: blood. The CDR3 loop is CASSLIAGAGTGELFF. The CDR3 nucleotides read TGTGCCAGCAGCTTAATCGCGGGAGCCGGCACCGGGGAGCTGTTTTTT.